What follows are 7 T cell receptor beta chains derived from one specimen sequenced in a study of cytomegalovirus exposure and HLA in healthy donors. Sequencing was performed with immunoSEQ multiplex PCR; in TCRdb, only in-frame clones are kept and a portion is missing. The table includes roughly 300,000 clones, 70% to 90% detected once. The specimen was PBMCs. Every receptor here comes from a woman aged 18-29 years in good health and CMV-seronegative.

This chain joins TRBV5-1 and TRBJ2-3, with TRBD1 as a possible D gene (5 bases). The CDR3 loop spans 12 amino acids. Deletions cut 4 bases from V and 14 bases from J, with 17 bases between. From germline, CDR1 is SGHRS and CDR2 YFSETQ. DNA of the CDR3: TGCGCCAGCAGCGACCTTGGCAGGGATCTGTATTTT. Amino acids: CASSDLGRDLYF.

V is TRBV5-5 and J is TRBJ1-2; TRBD1 matches at 10 bases. V lost 3 bases to trimming and J lost 4 bases; unmatched junction nucleotides: 6. This CDR3 has 15 amino acids. Germline CDR1 SGHKS, CDR2 YYEKEE (reference sequence). The CDR3 is CASSSTGQGSYGYTF. DNA for the CDR3: TGTGCCAGCAGCTCGACGGGACAGGGGTCCTATGGCTACACCTTC. The whole variable domain, remainder taken from reference TRBV5-5 and TRBJ1-2, is DAGVTQSPTHLIKTRGQQVTLRCSPISGHKSVSWYQQVLGQGPQFIFQYYEKEERGRGNFPDRFSARQFPNYSSELNVNALLLGDSALYLCASSSTGQGSYGYTFGSGTRLTVV.

The rearrangement joins TRBV28 to TRBJ1-5, with a weak D call TRBD1 (5 bases). This CDR3 has 16 residues. Trimming removed 5 bases from V and 0 bases from J, with 14 bases in between. Germline CDR1 and CDR2: MDHEN and SYDVKM. CDR3 loop: CASSLQGQGSNQPQHF. CDR3 nucleotides: TGTGCCAGCAGTCTCCAAGGCCAGGGTAGCAATCAGCCCCAGCATTTT.

The V call is TRBV7-9, the J call TRBJ2-1, with 14 bases fitting TRBD2. Per the germline V gene, CDR1 is SEHNR and CDR2 is FQNEAQ (reference sequence). With V trimmed by 5 bases and J by 0 bases, 9 bases remained unmatched. This CDR3 spans 19 amino acids. CDR3 sequence (DNA): TGTGCCAGCAGCCGCGGGACTAGCGGGAGAAGGATCTCCTACAATGAGCAGTTCTTC. Translation: CASSRGTSGRRISYNEQFF.

The V call is TRBV30, the J call TRBJ1-1; D call uncertain. Trimming left V 3 bases short and J 5 bases short, with 13 bases between. The CDR3 has 13 residues. Per the germline V gene, CDR1 is GTSNPN and CDR2 is SVGIG (reference sequence). In nucleotides, the CDR3 is TGTGCCTGGAGCACAAAGTCCCTTACTGAAGCTTTCTTT. Translated: CAWSTKSLTEAFF.

The rearrangement links TRBV7-8 to TRBJ2-7; D gene uncertain. Germline loops: CDR1 SGHVS, CDR2 FQNEAQ. The germline V and J ends were trimmed by 3 bases and 3 bases, with 12 bases remaining between them. The CDR3 is 14 amino acids. DNA for the CDR3: TGTGCCAGCAGCTTGGCCGGGTCGGTCTACGAGCAGTACTTC. Encoded protein: CASSLAGSVYEQYF.

The J gene is TRBJ2-2, the V gene TRBV18; perhaps TRBD1 as D (6 bases). V was shortened by 5 bases and J by 6 bases, with 22 bases between the two germline ends. Germline CDR1 reads KGHSH; CDR2 reads LQKENI. CDR3 size: 17 residues. CDR3 sequence: CASSTGPGTPPSGELFF. The DNA of the CDR3 is TGTGCCAGCTCAACCGGGCCCGGGACACCCCCCTCCGGGGAGCTGTTTTTT.